This is a list of T cell receptor beta chains from one sample in a study of post-analysis software for immune sequencing data. From the PCR reads, TCRdb called clonotypes with MiXCR, one entry per CDR3 protein. In the table there are roughly 870,000 distinct CDR3 sequences, about 57% of which are singletons. The sequenced sample was blood. These receptors were taken from a girl aged 10 to 17 with multiple sclerosis. Each CDR3 is given with its conserved first and last residue. The order of the fields is J gene, clone size, V gene, D gene, CDR3 DNA, CDR3 protein. The D gene is left open where the match is weak. The size of a clone is reported for some rows only, either as once, few or many, or as a class for expanded clones.

J gene: TRBJ2-1
clone size: NA
V gene: TRBV7-6
D gene: TRBD2
CDR3 DNA: TGTGCCAGCAGCTTAGTGGCGGCGGGAGAAGGGGTGGGCTCCTACAATGAGCAGTTCTTC
CDR3 protein: CASSLVAAGEGVGSYNEQFF

J gene: TRBJ1-1
clone size: few
V gene: TRBV12-3/TRBV12-4
D gene: TRBD1
CDR3 DNA: TGTGCCAGCAGTCTAGGACAGGACACTGAAGCTTTCTTT
CDR3 protein: CASSLGQDTEAFF

J gene: TRBJ1-2
clone size: NA
V gene: TRBV2
D gene: TRBD1
CDR3 DNA: TGTGCCAGCAAACGGACAGGGGACTATGGCTACACCTTC
CDR3 protein: CASKRTGDYGYTF

J gene: TRBJ2-7
clone size: NA
V gene: TRBV7-9
D gene: NA
CDR3 DNA: TGTGCCAGCAGCTTATGGAGGGGATTCTCTAACTCCTACGAGCAGTACTTC
CDR3 protein: CASSLWRGFSNSYEQYF

J gene: TRBJ2-1
clone size: few
V gene: TRBV10-3
D gene: TRBD1
CDR3 DNA: TGTGCCATCAGTGAGTCAGGACAGGACAATGAGCAGTTCTTC
CDR3 protein: CAISESGQDNEQFF

J gene: TRBJ2-1
clone size: NA
V gene: TRBV5-1
D gene: NA
CDR3 DNA: TGCGCCAGCAGTGCCGGAGGTTGGGAGCAGTTCTTC
CDR3 protein: CASSAGGWEQFF

J gene: TRBJ1-4
clone size: few
V gene: TRBV29-1
D gene: NA
CDR3 DNA: TGCAGCGTCGCTACGACCGGGTCGGGCTGGGAAAAACTGTTTTTT
CDR3 protein: CSVATTGSGWEKLFF

J gene: TRBJ2-3
clone size: few
V gene: TRBV15
D gene: NA
CDR3 DNA: TGTGCCACCAGCACAGCGGGCGGGAGCACAGATACGCAGTATTTT
CDR3 protein: CATSTAGGSTDTQYF

J gene: TRBJ2-1
clone size: NA
V gene: TRBV5-1
D gene: TRBD2
CDR3 DNA: TGCGCCAGCAGCTCCACTAGCGGGAGCCCCCTGGTAGGGCAGTTCTTC
CDR3 protein: CASSSTSGSPLVGQFF

J gene: TRBJ2-3
clone size: few
V gene: TRBV4-1
D gene: TRBD2
CDR3 DNA: TGCGCCAGCAGCCAAGACCTAGCGGGAGCAAGAGATACGCAGTATTTT
CDR3 protein: CASSQDLAGARDTQYF

J gene: TRBJ2-1
clone size: NA
V gene: TRBV29-1
D gene: NA
CDR3 DNA: TGCAGCGTTGGACGGGGCCTCAATGAGCAGTTCTTC
CDR3 protein: CSVGRGLNEQFF

J gene: TRBJ2-1
clone size: NA
V gene: TRBV10-1
D gene: NA
CDR3 DNA: TGCGCCAGCAGTAGGGACCTTGTCAATGAGCAGTTCTTC
CDR3 protein: CASSRDLVNEQFF

J gene: TRBJ2-7
clone size: NA
V gene: TRBV5-1
D gene: TRBD1
CDR3 DNA: TGCGCCAGCATGATGGGGGACAGGGTCTACGAGCAGTACTTC
CDR3 protein: CASMMGDRVYEQYF

J gene: TRBJ1-2
clone size: NA
V gene: TRBV7-8
D gene: NA
CDR3 DNA: TGTGCCAGCAGCTCCGGGTGGGGGGACGGCTACACCTTC
CDR3 protein: CASSSGWGDGYTF

J gene: TRBJ2-1
clone size: few
V gene: TRBV27
D gene: NA
CDR3 DNA: TGTGCCAGCAGTTTATGGGCGGGAAGGGGGTACAATGAGCAGTTCTTC
CDR3 protein: CASSLWAGRGYNEQFF

J gene: TRBJ2-5
clone size: once
V gene: TRBV5-1
D gene: NA
CDR3 DNA: TGCGCCAGCAGCTTGGCCATGGAGGTCCAAGAGACCCAGTACTTC
CDR3 protein: CASSLAMEVQETQYF

J gene: TRBJ1-2
clone size: NA
V gene: TRBV6-5
D gene: NA
CDR3 DNA: TGTGCCAGCAGGTACTTCGGTTCGAAAGGCTACACCTTC
CDR3 protein: CASRYFGSKGYTF

J gene: TRBJ1-5
clone size: NA
V gene: TRBV20-1
D gene: NA
CDR3 DNA: TGCAGTGCTAGAGGGGGCAGCAGGTCCAGGGTGGGTCAGCCCCAGCATTTT
CDR3 protein: CSARGGSRSRVGQPQHF

J gene: TRBJ2-7
clone size: NA
V gene: TRBV7-9
D gene: TRBD1
CDR3 DNA: TGTGCCAGCAGCTCAAACAGGGGGCGCGTGGTTGGCGAGCAGTACTTC
CDR3 protein: CASSSNRGRVVGEQYF

J gene: TRBJ2-2
clone size: few
V gene: TRBV11-3
D gene: NA
CDR3 DNA: TGTGCCAGCAGCTCGGACTCGTCAACGGGGGGCAAAGGGGAGCTGTTTTTT
CDR3 protein: CASSSDSSTGGKGELFF

J gene: TRBJ2-7
clone size: many
V gene: TRBV7-2
D gene: NA
CDR3 DNA: TGTGCCAGCCAATGGGGGGCCCACTACGAGCAGTACTTC
CDR3 protein: CASQWGAHYEQYF

J gene: TRBJ2-7
clone size: NA
V gene: TRBV5-1
D gene: TRBD2
CDR3 DNA: TGCGCCAGCAGCTTGGGGTCTCGTCCGGGAGGGCCCTCCTACGAGCAGTACTTC
CDR3 protein: CASSLGSRPGGPSYEQYF

J gene: TRBJ2-7
clone size: few
V gene: TRBV5-1
D gene: NA
CDR3 DNA: TGCGCCAGCAGCCCTCGACAGGTCCCAGGGTACGAGCAGTACTTC
CDR3 protein: CASSPRQVPGYEQYF

J gene: TRBJ1-1
clone size: NA
V gene: TRBV21-1
D gene: NA
CDR3 DNA: TGTGCCAGCTGCGATGACACTGAAGCTTTCTTT
CDR3 protein: CASCDDTEAFF

J gene: TRBJ2-5
clone size: NA
V gene: TRBV12-3/TRBV12-4
D gene: TRBD2
CDR3 DNA: TGTGCCAGCAGCTCGGGGGGATCTCCCCAAGAGACCCAGTACTTC
CDR3 protein: CASSSGGSPQETQYF

J gene: TRBJ1-2
clone size: NA
V gene: TRBV12-3/TRBV12-4
D gene: NA
CDR3 DNA: TGTGCCAGCAGTTTCGGGGTACTCGATGGCTACACCTTC
CDR3 protein: CASSFGVLDGYTF

J gene: TRBJ2-1
clone size: NA
V gene: TRBV20-1
D gene: NA
CDR3 DNA: TGCAGTGCTCCTCCGGGCATCGACTCCTACAATGAGCAGTTCTTC
CDR3 protein: CSAPPGIDSYNEQFF

J gene: TRBJ2-5
clone size: NA
V gene: TRBV2
D gene: NA
CDR3 DNA: TGTGCCAGCAGTGAGGGAGCGAGGCAGTACTTC
CDR3 protein: CASSEGARQYF